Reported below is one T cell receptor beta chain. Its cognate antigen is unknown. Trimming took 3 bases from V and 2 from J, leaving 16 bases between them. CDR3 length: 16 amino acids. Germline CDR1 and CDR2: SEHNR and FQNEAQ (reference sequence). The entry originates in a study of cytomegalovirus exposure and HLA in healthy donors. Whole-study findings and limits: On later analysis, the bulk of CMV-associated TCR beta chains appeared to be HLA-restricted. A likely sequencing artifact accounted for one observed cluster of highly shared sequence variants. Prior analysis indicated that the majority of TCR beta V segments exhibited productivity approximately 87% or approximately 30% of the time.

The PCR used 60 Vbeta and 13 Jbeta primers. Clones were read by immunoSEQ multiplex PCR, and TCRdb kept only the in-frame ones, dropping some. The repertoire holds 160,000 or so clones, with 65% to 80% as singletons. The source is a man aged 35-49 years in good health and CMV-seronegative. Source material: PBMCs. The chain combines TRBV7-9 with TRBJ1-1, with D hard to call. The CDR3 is CASSFSRGAPNTEAFF. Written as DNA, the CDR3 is TGTGCCAGCAGCTTCTCTCGAGGCGCCCCAAACACTGAAGCTTTCTTT.